The 15 T cell receptor beta chains below come from one sample, sequenced in a study of T cell responses to AZD1222 COVID-19 vaccine. Sequencing used immunoSEQ multiplex PCR; TCRdb keeps in-frame clones, though not all of them. The sample lists around 120,000 clones; roughly 92% were seen once. Source: peripheral blood, taken 28 days after the second AZD1222 dose. These receptors were collected from an adult who received the AZD1222 COVID-19 vaccine.

The rearrangement uses TRBV6-5 and TRBJ2-7; D unclear. Germline CDR1 and CDR2: MNHEY and SVGAGI. V was cut by 2 bases and J by 1 base, with 9 bases left in between. The CDR3 runs 14 residues. The CDR3 protein is CASSYGVQSYEQYF. The CDR3 bases are TGTGCCAGCAGTTACGGGGTTCAATCCTACGAGCAGTACTTC.

This chain uses TRBV12-3 or TRBV12-4 with TRBJ2-7; D gene unclear. This CDR3 region has 11 residues. Trimming removed 5 bases at V and 4 bases at J, with 6 bases between. Here the CDR3 reads CASSQQYEQYF. The DNA of the CDR3 is TGTGCCAGCAGTCAACAGTACGAGCAGTACTTC.

The chain employs TRBV5-4 and TRBJ2-7; TRBD2 is a possible D gene (8 bases). In germline, CDR1 is SGHNT, CDR2 YYREEE (reference sequence). Trimming took 4 bases from V and 4 from J, leaving 30 bases between them. This CDR3 has 19 residues. The CDR3 DNA follows: TGTGCCAGCAGCGCGTCTGCCGGGACAGCCCTCCGGGAGGGGTACGAGCAGTACTTC. This translates into CASSASAGTALREGYEQYF. The full variable domain, completed using reference TRBV5-4 and TRBJ2-7, is ETGVTQSPTHLIKTRGQQVTLRCSSQSGHNTVSWYQQALGQGPQFIFQYYREEENGRGNFPPRFSGLQFPNYSSELNVNALELDDSALYLCASSASAGTALREGYEQYFGPGTRLTVT.

The rearrangement uses TRBV2 and TRBJ2-3; D gene unclear. Germline CDR1 reads SNHLY; CDR2 reads FYNNEI. The ends were cut back, 4 bases at V and 0 bases at J, with 14 bases in the middle. This CDR3 spans 16 amino acids. CDR3 sequence reads: CASSGSSETSTDTQYF. CDR3 sequence (DNA): TGTGCCAGCAGTGGGTCTTCAGAGACTAGCACAGATACGCAGTATTTT.

The V call is TRBV5-4, the J call TRBJ2-7; TRBD2 matches 10 bases. The CDR3 has 14 residues. Germline CDR1 SGHNT, CDR2 YYREEE (reference sequence). Trimming removed 2 bases from V and 4 bases from J; junction bases left unmatched: 3. CDR3 region: CASSLTSGIYEQYF. The CDR3 DNA follows: TGTGCCAGCAGCTTAACTAGCGGGATTTACGAGCAGTACTTC.

The CDR3 loop reads CASTGTPGDYGYTF. The CDR3 DNA reads TGTGCCAGCACGGGGACCCCAGGGGACTATGGCTACACCTTC. V usage is TRBV6-6 and J usage is TRBJ1-2; D might be TRBD1 (6 bases). The V end was cut by 7 bases, the J end by 3 bases, with 15 bases between. Germline values: CDR1 MNHNY, CDR2 SVGAGI (reference sequence). The CDR3 runs 14 residues.

This clone showed up just a few times. The chain carries TRBV6-6 and TRBJ2-1; D may be TRBD2 (5 bases). The CDR3 covers 13 residues. Germline V gene data show CDR1 as MNHNY and CDR2 as SVGAGI (reference sequence). Deletions cut 5 bases from V and 8 bases from J, with 13 bases between. As DNA, the CDR3 is TGTGCCAGCAGTCGGGAACGGTACCATGAGCAGTTCTTC. Amino acid sequence: CASSRERYHEQFF.

The chain combines TRBV7-2 with TRBJ1-2; D is possibly TRBD1 (6 bases). This CDR3 has 17 residues. From germline, CDR1 is SGHTA and CDR2 FQGNSA. The germline V and J ends were trimmed by 4 bases and 4 bases, with 22 bases remaining between them. CDR3 in amino acids: CASSWDQRTAYAYGYTF. The CDR3 bases are TGTGCCAGCAGCTGGGACCAGAGGACAGCTTATGCCTATGGCTACACCTTC.

CDR3 in DNA: TGCAGTGCTAGTCCGGGAGGCTCCTACAATGAGCAGTTCTTC. It is translated as CSASPGGSYNEQFF. The chain employs TRBV20-1 and TRBJ2-1, with 7 bases matching TRBD2. CDR3 length: 14 amino acids. Germline lookup yields CDR1 DFQATT and CDR2 SNEGSKA (reference sequence). With 3 bases clipped from V and 0 bases from J, the junction kept 2 bases outside the gene matches.

This sequence joins TRBV7-9 and TRBJ2-2, with TRBD2 identical over 12 bases. This CDR3 has 16 residues. CDR1 is SEHNR, CDR2 FQNEAQ, per germline (reference sequence). The V and J ends lost 5 bases and 5 bases, in that order; junction bases with no gene match: 6. CDR3 amino acids: CASSPRLAGETGELFF. Here the CDR3 DNA reads TGTGCCAGCAGCCCCAGACTAGCGGGAGAAACCGGGGAGCTGTTTTTT.

The CDR3 loop is CASSFARDLNYGYTF. The CDR3 nucleotides read TGTGCCAGCAGTTTCGCGAGGGACTTAAACTATGGCTACACCTTC. The chain couples TRBV27 to TRBJ1-2; tentatively, D is TRBD1 (5 bases). The CDR3 length is 15 residues. Per germline, CDR1 MNHEY and CDR2 SMNVEV (reference sequence). The ends were cut back, 3 bases at V and 2 bases at J, with 13 bases in the middle.

A few counts support this clone. J is TRBJ2-1 and V is TRBV6-5; a weak D match, TRBD2 (6 bases). V was cut by 6 bases and J by 2 bases, with 14 bases left in between. This CDR3 region has 15 residues. CDR1 and CDR2 (germline): MNHEY, SVGAGI. For the CDR3, the DNA is TGTGCCAGCAGCTTATTAGCGGAGCCCTACAATGAGCAGTTCTTC. This sequence encodes CASSLLAEPYNEQFF.

The chain recombines TRBV6-2 or TRBV6-3 with TRBJ2-1, with D tentatively TRBD1 (6 bases). Trimming took 4 bases from V and 2 from J, leaving 18 bases between them. The germline V gene encodes CDR1 MNHEY and CDR2 SVGEGT. The CDR3 contains 17 residues. The CDR3 loop is CASSLSWTESPYNEQFF. CDR3 sequence (DNA): TGTGCCAGCAGTTTAAGCTGGACAGAATCGCCCTACAATGAGCAGTTCTTC.

The chain joins TRBV28 to TRBJ2-1, with D perhaps matching TRBD2 (5 bases). This CDR3 region has 17 residues. Trimming cost V 1 base and J 0 bases, with 13 bases left between them. Germline CDR1 reads MDHEN; CDR2 reads SYDVKM. CDR3 sequence: CASSLYSALSSYNEQFF. The DNA for the CDR3 is TGTGCCAGCAGTTTATATAGCGCCTTAAGCTCCTACAATGAGCAGTTCTTC.

The rearrangement links TRBV6-1 to TRBJ1-1; D unresolved. This CDR3 is 13 amino acids long. Germline V lookup: CDR1 MNHNS, CDR2 SASEGT. V was clipped by 3 bases and J by 0 bases, with 5 bases between them. CDR3 residues: CASSEALNTEAFF. The CDR3 coding sequence is TGTGCCAGCAGTGAGGCATTGAACACTGAAGCTTTCTTT.